This TCR beta chain was identified in a study of blood T cell repertoires in COVID-19. The overall study: Researchers got acute and convalescent COVID-19 samples from the United States, Italy and Spain. PBMCs, B-cell-depleted T cells, or T cells provided the cDNA or gDNA that made up the material.

The table lists this clone with a few counts. How the authors handled the data: Amplification of reference gene primers provided the estimated nucleated cell counts. Only in-frame clones appear in the TCRdb table, and some are missing; sequencing was by immunoSEQ multiplex PCR. V, J and clone size were drawn from that table, and D and trimming were deduced from the DNA. The data show 220,000 or so clones, with around 84% seen just once and 2.9% held by the top ten. Germline values: CDR1 LNHDA, CDR2 SQIVND (reference sequence). This CDR3 comprises 15 residues. The ends lost 9 bases at V and 6 bases at J; junction bases unmatched: 9.

The receptor's source is a man aged 50-59 years who had recovered from COVID-19. The chain joins TRBV19 to TRBJ1-6, with 9 bases identical to TRBD1. Material for sequencing was peripheral blood. The CDR3 nucleotides read TGTGCCAGCACAGGGGGCGATTTGCGTAATTCACCCCTCCACTTT. Amino acid sequence: CASTGGDLRNSPLHF.